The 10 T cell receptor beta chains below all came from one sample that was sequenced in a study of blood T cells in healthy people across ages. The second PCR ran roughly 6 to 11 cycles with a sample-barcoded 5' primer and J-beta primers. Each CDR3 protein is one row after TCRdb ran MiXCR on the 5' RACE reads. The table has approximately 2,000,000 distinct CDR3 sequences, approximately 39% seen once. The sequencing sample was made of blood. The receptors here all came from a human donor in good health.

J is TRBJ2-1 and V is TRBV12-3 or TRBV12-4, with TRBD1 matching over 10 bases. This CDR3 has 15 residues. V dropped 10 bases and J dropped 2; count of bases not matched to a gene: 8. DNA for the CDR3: TGTGCCATTCGCCGGGGGACAGGGGCCTACAATGAGCAGTTCTTC. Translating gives CAIRRGTGAYNEQFF.

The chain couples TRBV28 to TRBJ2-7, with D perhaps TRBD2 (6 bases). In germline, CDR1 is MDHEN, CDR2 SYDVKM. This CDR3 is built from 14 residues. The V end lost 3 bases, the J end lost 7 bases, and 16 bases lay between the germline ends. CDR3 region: CASSFGGATGEQYF. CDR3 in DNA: TGTGCCAGCAGTTTTGGAGGGGCGACGGGGGAGCAGTACTTC.

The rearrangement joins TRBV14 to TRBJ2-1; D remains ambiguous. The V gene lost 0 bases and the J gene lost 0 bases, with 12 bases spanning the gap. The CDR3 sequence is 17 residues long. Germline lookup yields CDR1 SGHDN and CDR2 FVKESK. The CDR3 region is CASSQESPLSSYNEQFF. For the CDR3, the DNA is TGTGCCAGCAGCCAAGAGAGTCCGTTAAGCTCCTACAATGAGCAGTTCTTC.

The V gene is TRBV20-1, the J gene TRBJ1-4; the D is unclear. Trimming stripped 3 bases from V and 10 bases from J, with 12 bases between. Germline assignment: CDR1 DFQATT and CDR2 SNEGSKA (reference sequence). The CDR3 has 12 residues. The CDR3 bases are TGCAGTGCTAGGAAGGAGATGGGAAAACTGTTTTTT. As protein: CSARKEMGKLFF.

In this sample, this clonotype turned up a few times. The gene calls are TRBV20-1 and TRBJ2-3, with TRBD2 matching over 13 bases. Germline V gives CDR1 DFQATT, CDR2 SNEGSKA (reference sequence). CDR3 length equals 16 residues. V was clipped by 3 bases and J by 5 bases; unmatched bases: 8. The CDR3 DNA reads TGCAGTGCTAGCCTCGGGACTAGCGGGGCCCGAGATACGCAGTATTTT. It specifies CSASLGTSGARDTQYF.

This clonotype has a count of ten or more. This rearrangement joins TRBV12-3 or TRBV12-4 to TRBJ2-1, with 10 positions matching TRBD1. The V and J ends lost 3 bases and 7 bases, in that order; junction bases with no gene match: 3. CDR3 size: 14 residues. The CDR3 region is CASSFGTGENEQFF. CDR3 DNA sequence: TGTGCCAGCAGTTTCGGGACAGGGGAGAATGAGCAGTTCTTC.

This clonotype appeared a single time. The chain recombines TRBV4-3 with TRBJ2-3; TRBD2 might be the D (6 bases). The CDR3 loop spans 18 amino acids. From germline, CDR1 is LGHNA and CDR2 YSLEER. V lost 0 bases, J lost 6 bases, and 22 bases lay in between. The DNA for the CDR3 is TGCGCCAGCAGCCAAGATTGGGGGGTGGCCGCGAACACGGATACGCAGTATTTT. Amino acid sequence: CASSQDWGVAANTDTQYF.

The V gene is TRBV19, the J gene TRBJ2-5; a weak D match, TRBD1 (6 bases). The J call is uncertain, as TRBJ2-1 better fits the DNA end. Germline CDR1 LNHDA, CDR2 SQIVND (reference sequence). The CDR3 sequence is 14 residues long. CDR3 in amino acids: CASSSHRDGETQFF. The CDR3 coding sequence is TGTGCCAGTAGTAGCCACAGGGATGGAGAGACCCAGTTCTTC.

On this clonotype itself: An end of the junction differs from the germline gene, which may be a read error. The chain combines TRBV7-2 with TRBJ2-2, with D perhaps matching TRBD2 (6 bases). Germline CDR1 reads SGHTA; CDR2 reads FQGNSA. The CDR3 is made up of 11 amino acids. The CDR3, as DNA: TGTGCCAGCAGCTTTATCGGGGGGCTGTTTTTT. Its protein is CASSFIGGLFF.

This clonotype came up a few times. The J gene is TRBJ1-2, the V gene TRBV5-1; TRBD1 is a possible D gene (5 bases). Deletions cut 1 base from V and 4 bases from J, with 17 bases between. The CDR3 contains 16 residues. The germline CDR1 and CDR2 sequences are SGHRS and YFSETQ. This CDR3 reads CASSLSGSVTGYGYTF. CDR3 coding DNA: TGCGCCAGCAGCTTGTCGGGTAGCGTAACAGGCTATGGCTACACCTTC.